The source of this T cell receptor (beta chain) is a study of cytomegalovirus exposure and HLA in healthy donors. Assay used: immunoSEQ multiplex PCR; TCRdb lists only in-frame clones, some missing. The table has over 150,000 clones, just under 90% seen once. V dropped 1 base and J dropped 4 bases, with 8 bases sitting between them. Germline lookup yields CDR1 SGHVS and CDR2 FQNEAQ. CDR3 length: 13 residues. While the first cohort had hundreds of subjects, the donors belonged to the separate validation cohort of over a hundred subjects. The specimen sequenced was PBMCs. The TCR was taken from a woman aged 18-35 years in good health and CMV-seropositive. V usage is TRBV7-8 and J usage is TRBJ2-7; perhaps TRBD1 as D (5 bases). This CDR3 is CASSLDQGYEQYF. CDR3 sequence (DNA): TGTGCCAGCAGCTTAGACCAGGGTTACGAGCAGTACTTC. Complete variable domain (other parts from reference TRBV7-8 and TRBJ2-7): GAGVSQSPRYKVAKRGQDVALRCDPISGHVSLFWYQQALGQGPEFLTYFQNEAQLDKSGLPSDRFFAERPEGSVSTLKIQRTQQEDSAVYLCASSLDQGYEQYFGPGTRLTVT.